Here is one T cell receptor (beta chain) with its context. This sample is drawn from a study of T cell changes during pregnancy in multiple sclerosis. Some clones are missing from TCRdb's copy, which holds only in-frame ones; the method was immunoSEQ multiplex PCR. There are roughly 40,000 clones in the sample; roughly 94% occur only once, and 1.7% lies in the top ten. The sequences come from peripheral blood, collected in the third trimester of pregnancy. The clonotype comes from a female donor with multiple sclerosis, enrolled in a pregnancy study.

CDR3 region: CASSQEYRDSTDTQYF. The DNA for the CDR3 is TGCGCCAGCAGCCAAGAGTACAGGGATAGCACAGATACGCAGTATTTT. The chain is built from TRBV4-3 and TRBJ2-3; possibly TRBD1 for D (6 bases). V was cut by 0 bases and J by 0 bases, with 10 bases left in between. Germline V gives CDR1 LGHNA, CDR2 YSLEER. The CDR3 runs 16 residues.